The T cell receptor (beta chain) described here comes from a study of CD8 T cells in Susac syndrome. Reverse transcription of roughly 0.45 to 1 ug RNA used random hexamers. Amplification of TCR beta CDR3 used immunoSEQ multiplex PCR across 54 Vbeta and 13 Jbeta. TCRdb re-called the immunoSEQ multiplex PCR reads through MiXCR, storing one row per CDR3 protein. Of about 140,000 distinct CDR3 sequences in the sample, approximately 95% are singletons; the top ten hold approximately 0.11%. This clonotype was detected once. CDR3 length: 18 residues. CDR1 and CDR2 from the germline V gene are KGHDR and SFDVKD. V gave up 3 bases and J gave up 1 base; unmatched junction bases: 10.

The source material was CD4+ T cells from PBMCs. The chain recombines TRBV24-1 with TRBJ2-1, with 8 bases fitting TRBD1. This TCR derives from a human donor with multiple sclerosis. The CDR3 region is CATSDTSPTGESYNEQFF. The DNA for the CDR3 is TGTGCCACCAGTGATACCTCACCGACAGGGGAATCCTACAATGAGCAGTTCTTC.